A single sample is the source of the 27 T cell receptor beta chains below, sequenced in a study of post-analysis software for immune sequencing data. General study findings and limits: TRBV segments more frequent in patients than in controls numbered a few and included TRBV5-6, TRBV5-1 and TRBV20-1.

Their cognate antigens are unknown. Unique molecular identifiers had been added to the TCR beta cDNA libraries. TCRdb fed the PCR reads into MiXCR, producing one record per CDR3 protein. The sample consists of hundreds of thousands of distinct CDR3 sequences, 25% to 30% of them appearing once. The sequenced material came from blood. The origin of the receptors is a girl aged 10 to 17 with multiple sclerosis.

The V call is TRBV27, the J call TRBJ1-1; D is unresolved. Germline V lookup: CDR1 MNHEY, CDR2 SMNVEV (reference sequence). Trimming removed 7 bases from V and 3 bases from J, with 18 bases in between. CDR3 size: 15 residues. CDR3 region: CASIGLGILYTEAFF. In nucleotides, the CDR3 is TGTGCCAGCATAGGATTGGGCATCTTGTACACTGAAGCTTTCTTT.

The chain combines TRBV6-5 with TRBJ1-6, with no clear D. V shed 0 bases and J shed 0 bases, with 12 bases lying between them. In germline, CDR1 is MNHEY, CDR2 SVGAGI. This CDR3 is 18 amino acids long. The CDR3 DNA is TGTGCCAGCAGTTACTCGGGCCAAAGAGGCTCCTATAATTCACCCCTCCACTTT. As protein: CASSYSGQRGSYNSPLHF.

The V gene is TRBV7-9, the J gene TRBJ2-2; TRBD2 matches 11 bases. This CDR3 spans 20 amino acids. The V segment lost 4 bases and the J segment 4 bases; nucleotides outside the gene matches: 17. From germline, CDR1 is SEHNR and CDR2 FQNEAQ (reference sequence). The CDR3 sequence is CASSSTAPGTSGRITGELFF. The CDR3 DNA is TGTGCCAGCAGCTCCACAGCCCCCGGGACTAGCGGAAGAATCACCGGGGAGCTGTTTTTT.

V is TRBV4-1 and J is TRBJ1-1, with D tentatively TRBD1 (5 bases). The ends were cut back, 1 base at V and 6 bases at J, with 9 bases in the middle. Germline-derived CDR1 and CDR2 are MGHRA and YSYEKL. The CDR3 extends over 13 amino acids. The CDR3 DNA reads TGCGCCAGCAGCCAAGTAGGGGTGGCTGAAGCTTTCTTT. Protein sequence: CASSQVGVAEAFF.

This clonotype was counted a few times. The rearrangement links TRBV10-3 to TRBJ2-7; no clear D gene. This CDR3 region has 13 residues. V was cut by 5 bases and J by 2 bases, with 10 bases left in between. Germline values: CDR1 ENHRY, CDR2 SYGVKD. CDR3 in amino acids: CAISQAETYEQYF. In nucleotides, the CDR3 is TGTGCCATCAGTCAAGCAGAAACCTACGAGCAGTACTTC.

The V and J genes are TRBV10-3 and TRBJ1-4; TRBD1 matches 7 bases. The germline CDR1 and CDR2 sequences are ENHRY and SYGVKD. Unmatched junction bases numbered 6, after V lost 6 bases and J lost 5 bases. The CDR3 sequence is 14 residues long. The CDR3 DNA sequence: TGTGCCATCAGATCCGGGACAGAAAATGAAAAACTGTTTTTT. As protein: CAIRSGTENEKLFF.

This chain uses TRBV2 with TRBJ2-7; D gene uncertain. The CDR3 loop spans 15 amino acids. Trimming left V 0 bases short and J 4 bases short, with 13 bases between. The germline CDR1 and CDR2 sequences are SNHLY and FYNNEI. The CDR3, as DNA: TGTGCCAGCAGTGAAGCCATTAGCCCTGGGTACGAGCAGTACTTC. This sequence encodes CASSEAISPGYEQYF.

In this sample, this clonotype turned up a few times. This chain joins TRBV18 and TRBJ2-7; D uncertain. The V end was cut by 0 bases, the J end by 2 bases, with 5 bases between. The CDR3 runs to 13 residues. The V gene's germline CDR1 is KGHSH and CDR2 LQKENI. The CDR3 coding sequence is TGTGCCAGCTCACCACCTAGCCCCTACGAGCAGTACTTC. Translation gives CASSPPSPYEQYF.

Only a few counts were recorded for this clonotype. CDR3 loop: CASSQSNGRAGSPLEQYF. CDR3 in DNA: TGCGCCAGCAGCCAATCCAACGGGAGAGCGGGATCCCCGTTGGAGCAGTACTTC. The chain has TRBV4-1 and TRBJ2-7; TRBD2 matches at 7 bases. The CDR3 spans 18 residues. Germline V gene data show CDR1 as MGHRA and CDR2 as YSYEKL. J lost 7 bases, V lost 2 bases, and 20 bases had no gene match.

This chain connects TRBV9 to TRBJ1-2; 7 bases match TRBD1. The ends lost 3 bases at V and 9 bases at J; junction bases unmatched: 14. In germline, CDR1 is SGDLS, CDR2 YYNGEE. The length of the CDR3 is 15 residues. CDR3 residues: CASSGGQTLGKSYTF. The CDR3 DNA reads TGTGCCAGCAGCGGGGGACAGACGCTCGGGAAGAGCTACACCTTC.

The chain links TRBV18 to TRBJ2-7, with D perhaps being TRBD1 or TRBD2 (6 bases each). CDR3 length: 15 residues. Trimming stripped 6 bases from V and 3 bases from J, with 18 bases between. Germline CDR1 is KGHSH and CDR2 is LQKENI. CDR3 DNA sequence: TGTGCCAGCTCCCCGGGGGCTGGACTCCTCTACGAGCAGTACTTC. Protein product: CASSPGAGLLYEQYF.

This chain joins TRBV6-5 and TRBJ2-3; TRBD2 is a possible D gene (6 bases). The CDR3 runs 15 residues. V shed 0 bases and J shed 1 base, with 8 bases lying between them. Germline loops: CDR1 MNHEY, CDR2 SVGAGI. The CDR3, as DNA: TGTGCCAGCAGTTACTCTCCGGGGGGCACAGATACGCAGTATTTT. This translates into CASSYSPGGTDTQYF.

CDR3 protein: CASSLLTGSTDTQYF. The CDR3 nucleotides read TGTGCCAGCAGCTTGCTGACAGGGAGCACAGATACGCAGTATTTT. This chain joins TRBV7-2 and TRBJ2-3; 7 bases fit TRBD1. V shed 3 bases and J 0 bases; nucleotides not matched to a gene: 3. The CDR3 is made up of 15 amino acids. Germline CDR1 and CDR2: SGHTA and FQGNSA.

The chain employs TRBV5-1 and TRBJ1-4; 8 nucleotides agree with TRBD1. V was clipped by 4 bases and J by 4 bases; unmatched bases: 6. CDR3 length: 15 residues. The germline CDR1 and CDR2 sequences are SGHRS and YFSETQ. CDR3 protein: CASSGTTGVNEKLFF. The CDR3 DNA follows: TGCGCCAGCAGCGGTACGACAGGGGTTAATGAAAAACTGTTTTTT.

The chain recombines TRBV6-4 with TRBJ2-5; 7 nucleotides agree with TRBD2. Germline loops: CDR1 MRHNA, CDR2 SNTAGT. This CDR3 is 15 amino acids long. Trimming took 3 bases from V and 13 from J; bases not matched to a gene: 17. For the CDR3, the DNA is TGTGCCAGCAGTGAATGGGCGGCGGGAGATACCCTGCGGTACTTC. Its translation is CASSEWAAGDTLRYF.

The chain uses TRBV12-3 or TRBV12-4 and TRBJ2-2, with D maybe TRBD2 (6 bases). The CDR3 contains 14 residues. V gave up 1 base and J gave up 7 bases, with 10 bases separating them. This CDR3 is CASSLGGAGGELFF. The DNA for the CDR3 is TGTGCCAGCAGTTTAGGCGGAGCGGGCGGGGAGCTGTTTTTT.

CDR3 nucleotides: TGCAGCGTCAAGGGACTAGCGGGAGTAAAGTACGAGCAGTACTTC. Translation gives CSVKGLAGVKYEQYF. The V and J genes are TRBV29-1 and TRBJ2-7, with TRBD2 matching over 14 bases. There are 15 residues in the CDR3. The germline V gene encodes CDR1 SQVTM and CDR2 ANQGSEA. V shed 6 bases, J shed 4 bases, and the junction held 8 bases outside the gene matches.

The chain joins TRBV6-5 to TRBJ1-2; no firm D call. V was pared by 7 bases and J by 8 bases, with 20 bases between. The CDR3 contains 14 residues. CDR1 and CDR2 from the germline V gene are MNHEY and SVGAGI. DNA of the CDR3: TGTGCCAGCACCCCGCGCGGCCGGGGAGGGGGCTACACCTTC. Residues: CASTPRGRGGGYTF.

The chain links TRBV4-2 to TRBJ2-1, with D perhaps assigned TRBD1 or TRBD2 (5 bases each). CDR3 size: 15 residues. Looked up from germline, CDR1 is LGHNA and CDR2 is YNFKEQ. V was pared by 0 bases and J by 8 bases, with 14 bases between. CDR3 residues: CASSQERGQPHEQFF. CDR3 nucleotides: TGTGCCAGCAGCCAAGAGAGGGGCCAACCACATGAGCAGTTCTTC.

V gene TRBV20-1 combines with J gene TRBJ1-6; D gene ambiguous. This CDR3 region has 16 residues. Germline V gene lookup returns CDR1 DFQATT and CDR2 SNEGSKA (reference sequence). V dropped 0 bases and J dropped 8 bases, with 17 bases sitting between them. The chain's CDR3 is CSARDQKGPTYSPLHF. DNA of the CDR3: TGCAGTGCTAGAGATCAAAAAGGGCCGACGTATTCACCCCTCCACTTT.

This chain connects TRBV20-1 to TRBJ1-5; TRBD1 might be the D (5 bases). Germline V gives CDR1 DFQATT, CDR2 SNEGSKA (reference sequence). Trimming left V 3 bases short and J 1 base short, with 19 bases between. CDR3 length equals 17 residues. Here the CDR3 reads CSASPPRRQRSNQPQHF. The CDR3 DNA is TGCAGTGCTAGCCCCCCGCGACGACAGCGGAGCAATCAGCCCCAGCATTTT.

There are many counts of this clonotype. The rearrangement links TRBV12-3 or TRBV12-4 to TRBJ2-1; no definite D call. The V end lost 5 bases, the J end lost 4 bases, and 9 bases lay between the germline ends. The CDR3 is 13 amino acids. The CDR3 region is CASSPRVYNEQFF. In DNA form, the CDR3 reads TGTGCCAGCAGTCCCCGGGTATACAATGAGCAGTTCTTC.

V and J are TRBV28 and TRBJ1-2; 8 bases are shared with TRBD1. This CDR3 region has 16 residues. Trimming removed 6 bases from V and 0 bases from J; junction bases left unmatched: 9. In germline, CDR1 is MDHEN, CDR2 SYDVKM. CDR3 protein: CASSLTGGRANYGYTF. The DNA of the CDR3 is TGTGCCAGCAGCCTAACAGGGGGGCGGGCTAACTATGGCTACACCTTC.

The rearrangement links TRBV20-1 to TRBJ2-5; weak D call: TRBD2 (5 bases). The DNA end lines up better with TRBJ2-7; the J call may be wrong. The CDR3 spans 12 residues. The germline gives CDR1 DFQATT, CDR2 SNEGSKA (reference sequence). The CDR3 coding sequence is TGCAGTGGAACGGGATCCCACTCCGAGCAGTACTTC. Its translation: CSGTGSHSEQYF.

This chain joins TRBV12-3 or TRBV12-4 and TRBJ1-5, with D perhaps TRBD1 (5 bases). The CDR3 extends over 15 amino acids. V was clipped by 8 bases and J by 2 bases, with 16 bases between them. DNA for the CDR3: TGTGCCAGCCAAAGGGACCCCCGGGGCAATCAGCCCCAGCATTTT. Protein sequence: CASQRDPRGNQPQHF.

This clonotype was detected only a few times. The chain carries TRBV6-1 and TRBJ1-2; D is possibly TRBD1 (6 bases). The CDR3 is 15 amino acids. Germline-derived CDR1 and CDR2 are MNHNS and SASEGT. V lost 4 bases and J 7 bases, leaving 19 bases between the germline ends. The CDR3 DNA follows: TGTGCCAGCAGTGGACCCCGTAGGACAGCGAGTGGCTACACCTTC. Translating it yields CASSGPRRTASGYTF.

This clonotype came up once. The junction does not match germline at one end; this may be a read error. The genes are TRBV29-1 and TRBJ2-1, with 8 bases that match TRBD2. Germline assignment: CDR1 SQVTM and CDR2 ANQGSEA. This CDR3 comprises 13 residues. CDR3 sequence reads: CSYSTSGSNEQCF. For the CDR3, the DNA is TGCAGCTATTCGACGAGCGGGAGCAATGAGCAGTGCTTC.